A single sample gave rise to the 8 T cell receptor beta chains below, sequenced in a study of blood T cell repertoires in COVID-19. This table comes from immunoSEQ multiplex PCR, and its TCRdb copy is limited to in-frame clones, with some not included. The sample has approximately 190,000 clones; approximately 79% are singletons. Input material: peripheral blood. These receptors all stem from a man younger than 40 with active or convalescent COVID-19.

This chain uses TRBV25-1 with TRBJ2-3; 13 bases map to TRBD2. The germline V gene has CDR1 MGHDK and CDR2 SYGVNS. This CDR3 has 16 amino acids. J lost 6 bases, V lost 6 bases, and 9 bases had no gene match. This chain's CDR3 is CASRAGTSGARDTQYF. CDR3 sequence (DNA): TGTGCCAGCAGGGCCGGGACTAGCGGGGCCAGGGATACGCAGTATTTT.

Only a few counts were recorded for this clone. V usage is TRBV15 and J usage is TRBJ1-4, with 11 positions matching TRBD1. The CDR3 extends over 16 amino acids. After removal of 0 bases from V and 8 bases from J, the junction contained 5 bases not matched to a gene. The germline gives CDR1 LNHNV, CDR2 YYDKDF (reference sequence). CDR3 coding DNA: TGTGCCACCAGCAGAGACCGGGACAGGGGGAGCGAAAAACTGTTTTTT. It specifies CATSRDRDRGSEKLFF.

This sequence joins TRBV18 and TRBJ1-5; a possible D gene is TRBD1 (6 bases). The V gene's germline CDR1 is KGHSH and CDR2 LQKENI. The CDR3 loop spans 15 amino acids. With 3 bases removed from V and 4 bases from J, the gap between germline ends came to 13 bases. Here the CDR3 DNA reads TGTGCCAGCTCACCGGTGGGGGGGCAAAATCAGCCCCAGCATTTT. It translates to CASSPVGGQNQPQHF.

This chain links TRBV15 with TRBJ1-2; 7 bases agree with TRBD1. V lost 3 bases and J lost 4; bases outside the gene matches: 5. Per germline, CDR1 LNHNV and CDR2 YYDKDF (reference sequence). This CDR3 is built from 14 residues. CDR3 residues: CATSSGTAGYGYTF. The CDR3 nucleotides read TGTGCCACCAGCAGCGGGACAGCCGGCTATGGCTACACCTTC.

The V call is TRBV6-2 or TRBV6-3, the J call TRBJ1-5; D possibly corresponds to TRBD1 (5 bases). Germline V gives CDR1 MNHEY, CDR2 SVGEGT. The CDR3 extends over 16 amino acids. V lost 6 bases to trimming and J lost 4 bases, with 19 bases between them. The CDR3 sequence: CASSPIWGVGNQPQHF. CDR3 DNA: TGTGCCAGCAGCCCCATTTGGGGGGTCGGAAATCAGCCCCAGCATTTT.

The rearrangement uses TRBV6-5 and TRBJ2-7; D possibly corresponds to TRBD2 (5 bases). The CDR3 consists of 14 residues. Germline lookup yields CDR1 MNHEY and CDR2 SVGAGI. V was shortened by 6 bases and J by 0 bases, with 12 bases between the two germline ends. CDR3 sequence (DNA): TGTGCCAGCAGACTAGACTCGTACTCCTACGAGCAGTACGTC. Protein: CASRLDSYSYEQYV.

CDR3: CASSQEFNGRGTGELFF. The CDR3 nucleotides read TGTGCCAGCAGCCAAGAATTCAACGGACGGGGCACCGGGGAGCTGTTTTTT. The chain links TRBV14 to TRBJ2-2; TRBD2 is a possible D gene (5 bases). This CDR3 comprises 17 residues. CDR1 is SGHDN and CDR2 is FVKESK in the germline V gene. Trimming left V 0 bases short and J 4 bases short, with 15 bases between.

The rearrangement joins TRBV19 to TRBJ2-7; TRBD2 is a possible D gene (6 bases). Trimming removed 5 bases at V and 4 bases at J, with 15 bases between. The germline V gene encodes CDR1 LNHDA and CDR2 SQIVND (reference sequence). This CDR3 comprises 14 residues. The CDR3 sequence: CASSGRDLRYEQYF. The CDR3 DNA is TGTGCCAGTAGTGGGCGGGATCTCAGGTACGAGCAGTACTTC.